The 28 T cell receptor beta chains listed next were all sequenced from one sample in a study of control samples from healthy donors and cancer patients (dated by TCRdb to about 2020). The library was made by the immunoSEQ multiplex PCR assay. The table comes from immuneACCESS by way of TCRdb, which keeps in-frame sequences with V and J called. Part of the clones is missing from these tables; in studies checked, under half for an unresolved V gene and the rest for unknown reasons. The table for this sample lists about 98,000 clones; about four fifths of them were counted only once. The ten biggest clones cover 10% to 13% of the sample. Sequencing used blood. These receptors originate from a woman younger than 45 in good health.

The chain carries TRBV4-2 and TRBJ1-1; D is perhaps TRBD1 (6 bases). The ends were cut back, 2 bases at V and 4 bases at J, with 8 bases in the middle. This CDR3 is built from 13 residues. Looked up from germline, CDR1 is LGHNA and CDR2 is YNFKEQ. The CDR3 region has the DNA TGTGCCAGCAGCCAAACAGGGAGCACTGAAGCTTTCTTT. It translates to CASSQTGSTEAFF.

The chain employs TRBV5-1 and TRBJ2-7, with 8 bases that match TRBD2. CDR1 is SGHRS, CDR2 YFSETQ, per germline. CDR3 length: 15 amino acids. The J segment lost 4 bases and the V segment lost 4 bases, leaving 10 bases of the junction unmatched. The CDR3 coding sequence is TGCGCCAGCAGCCCCGGGGGGGGGACCGCTTACGAGCAGTACTTC. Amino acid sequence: CASSPGGGTAYEQYF.

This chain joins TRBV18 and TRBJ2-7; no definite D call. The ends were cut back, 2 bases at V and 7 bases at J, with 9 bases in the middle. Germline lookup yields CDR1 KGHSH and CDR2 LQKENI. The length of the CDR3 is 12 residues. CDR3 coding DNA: TGTGCCAGCTCACCAAATGTTTGGGAGCAGTACTTC. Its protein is CASSPNVWEQYF.

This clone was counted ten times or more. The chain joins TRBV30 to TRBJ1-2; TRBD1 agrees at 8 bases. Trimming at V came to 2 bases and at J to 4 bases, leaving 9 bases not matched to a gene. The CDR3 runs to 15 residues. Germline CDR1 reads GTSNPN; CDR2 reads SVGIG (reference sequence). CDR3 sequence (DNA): TGTGCCTGGAGTACCCGGACAGGGCCCTTCTATGGCTACACCTTC. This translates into CAWSTRTGPFYGYTF.

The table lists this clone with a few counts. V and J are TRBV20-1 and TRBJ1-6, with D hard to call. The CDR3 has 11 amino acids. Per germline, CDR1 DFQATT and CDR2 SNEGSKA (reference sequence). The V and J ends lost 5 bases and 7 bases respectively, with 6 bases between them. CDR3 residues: CSAGRNSPLHF. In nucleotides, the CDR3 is TGCAGTGCTGGACGGAATTCACCCCTCCACTTT.

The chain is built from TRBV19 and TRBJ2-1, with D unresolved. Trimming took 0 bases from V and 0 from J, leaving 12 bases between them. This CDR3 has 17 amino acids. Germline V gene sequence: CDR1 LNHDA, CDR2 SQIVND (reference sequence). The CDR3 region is CASSIELRSHSYNEQFF. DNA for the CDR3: TGTGCCAGTAGTATAGAGCTCAGGTCTCACTCCTACAATGAGCAGTTCTTC.

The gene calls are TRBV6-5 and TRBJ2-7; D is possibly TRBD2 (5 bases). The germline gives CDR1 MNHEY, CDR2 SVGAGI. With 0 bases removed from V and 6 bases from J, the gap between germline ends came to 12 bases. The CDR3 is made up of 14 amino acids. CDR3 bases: TGTGCCAGCAGTTACTCGTTCGGGATGGGCGAGCAGTACTTC. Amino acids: CASSYSFGMGEQYF.

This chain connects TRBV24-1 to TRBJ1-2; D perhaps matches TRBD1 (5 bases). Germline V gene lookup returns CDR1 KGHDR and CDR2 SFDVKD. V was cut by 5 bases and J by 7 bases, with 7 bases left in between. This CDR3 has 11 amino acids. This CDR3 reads CATSAGGGYTF. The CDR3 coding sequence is TGTGCCACCAGTGCGGGGGGTGGCTACACCTTC.

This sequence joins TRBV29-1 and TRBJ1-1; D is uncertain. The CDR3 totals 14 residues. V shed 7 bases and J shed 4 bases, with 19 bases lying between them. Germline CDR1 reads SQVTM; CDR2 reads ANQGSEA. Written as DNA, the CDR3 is TGCAGCGGACAACAGTCTGGATGGAGCACTGAAGCTTTCTTT. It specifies CSGQQSGWSTEAFF.

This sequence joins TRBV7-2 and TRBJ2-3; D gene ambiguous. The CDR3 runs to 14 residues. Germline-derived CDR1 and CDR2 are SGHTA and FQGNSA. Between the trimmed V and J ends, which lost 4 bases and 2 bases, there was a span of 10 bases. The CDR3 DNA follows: TGTGCCAGCAGCTCAAACCGGGTCACAGATACGCAGTATTTT. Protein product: CASSSNRVTDTQYF.

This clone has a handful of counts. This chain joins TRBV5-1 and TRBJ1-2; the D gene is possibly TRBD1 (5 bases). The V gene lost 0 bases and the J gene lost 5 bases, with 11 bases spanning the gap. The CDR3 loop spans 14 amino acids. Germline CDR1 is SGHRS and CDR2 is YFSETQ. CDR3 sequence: CASSLETDKYGYTF. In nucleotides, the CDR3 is TGCGCCAGCAGCTTGGAGACAGACAAGTATGGCTACACCTTC.

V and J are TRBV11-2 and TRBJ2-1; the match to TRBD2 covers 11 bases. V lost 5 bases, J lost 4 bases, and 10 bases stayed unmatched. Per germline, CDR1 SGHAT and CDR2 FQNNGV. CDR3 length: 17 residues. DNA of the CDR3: TGTGCCAGCAGCCTCCTCGAGCTAGCGGGGGGATACAATGAGCAGTTCTTC. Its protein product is CASSLLELAGGYNEQFF.

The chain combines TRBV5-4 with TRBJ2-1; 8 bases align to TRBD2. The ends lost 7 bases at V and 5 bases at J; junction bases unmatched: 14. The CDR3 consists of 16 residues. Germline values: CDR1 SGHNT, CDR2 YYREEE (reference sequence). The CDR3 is CASSGPTSGVNNEQFF. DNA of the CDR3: TGTGCCAGCTCAGGACCAACTAGCGGCGTGAACAATGAGCAGTTCTTC. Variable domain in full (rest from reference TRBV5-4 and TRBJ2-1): ETGVTQSPTHLIKTRGQQVTLRCSSQSGHNTVSWYQQALGQGPQFIFQYYREEENGRGNFPPRFSGLQFPNYSSELNVNALELDDSALYLCASSGPTSGVNNEQFFGPGTRLTVL.

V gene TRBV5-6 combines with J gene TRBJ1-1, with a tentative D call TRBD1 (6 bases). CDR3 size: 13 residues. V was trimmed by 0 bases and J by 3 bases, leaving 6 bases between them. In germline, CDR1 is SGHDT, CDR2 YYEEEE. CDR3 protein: CASSLDRDTEAFF. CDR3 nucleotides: TGTGCCAGCAGCTTGGACAGGGACACTGAAGCTTTCTTT.

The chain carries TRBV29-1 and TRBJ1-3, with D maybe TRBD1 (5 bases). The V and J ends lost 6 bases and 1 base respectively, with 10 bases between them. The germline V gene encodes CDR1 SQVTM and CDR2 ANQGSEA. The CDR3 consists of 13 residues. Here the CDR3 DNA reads TGCAGCGTCGCGGACATTTCTGGAAACACCATATATTTT. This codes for CSVADISGNTIYF.

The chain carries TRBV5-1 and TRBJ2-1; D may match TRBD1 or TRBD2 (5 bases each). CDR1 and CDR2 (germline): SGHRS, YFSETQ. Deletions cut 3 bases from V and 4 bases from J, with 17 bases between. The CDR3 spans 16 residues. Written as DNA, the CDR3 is TGCGCCAGCAGCTCGTATGTGGGACGGTCTTACAATGAGCAGTTCTTC. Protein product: CASSSYVGRSYNEQFF.

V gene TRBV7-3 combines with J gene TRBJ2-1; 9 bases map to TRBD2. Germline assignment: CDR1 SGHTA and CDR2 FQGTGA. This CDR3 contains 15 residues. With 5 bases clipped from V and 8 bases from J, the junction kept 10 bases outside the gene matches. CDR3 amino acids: CASSQRGDLWDEQFF. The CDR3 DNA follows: TGTGCCAGCAGCCAGCGGGGGGACCTTTGGGATGAGCAGTTCTTC.

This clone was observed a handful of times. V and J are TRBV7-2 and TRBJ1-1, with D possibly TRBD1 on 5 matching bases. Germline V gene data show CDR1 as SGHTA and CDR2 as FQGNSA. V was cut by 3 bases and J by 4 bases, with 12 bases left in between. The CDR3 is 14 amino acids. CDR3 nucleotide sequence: TGTGCCAGCAGCTTCGGAGCCGGGGGCACTGAAGCTTTCTTT. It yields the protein CASSFGAGGTEAFF.

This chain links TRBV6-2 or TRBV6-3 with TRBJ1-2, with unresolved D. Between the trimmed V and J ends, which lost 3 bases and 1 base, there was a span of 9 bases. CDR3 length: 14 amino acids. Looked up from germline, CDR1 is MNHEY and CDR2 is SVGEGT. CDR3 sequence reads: CASSYSGVNYGYTF. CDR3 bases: TGTGCCAGCAGTTATTCTGGGGTTAACTATGGCTACACCTTC.

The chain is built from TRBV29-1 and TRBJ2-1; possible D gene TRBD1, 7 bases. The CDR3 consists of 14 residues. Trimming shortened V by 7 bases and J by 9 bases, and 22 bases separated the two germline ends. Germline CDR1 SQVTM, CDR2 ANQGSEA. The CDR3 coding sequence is TGCAGCGCCGACCCCGTGACAGGGCGGGGTGAGCAGTTCTTC. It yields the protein CSADPVTGRGEQFF.

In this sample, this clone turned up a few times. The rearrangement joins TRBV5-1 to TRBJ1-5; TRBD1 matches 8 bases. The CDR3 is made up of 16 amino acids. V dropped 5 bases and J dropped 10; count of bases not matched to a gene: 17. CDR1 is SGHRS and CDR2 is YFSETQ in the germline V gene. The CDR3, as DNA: TGCGCCAGCAGTCACGGACAGGGTGGCGGAGCGGACCCCCAGCATTTT. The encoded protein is CASSHGQGGGADPQHF.

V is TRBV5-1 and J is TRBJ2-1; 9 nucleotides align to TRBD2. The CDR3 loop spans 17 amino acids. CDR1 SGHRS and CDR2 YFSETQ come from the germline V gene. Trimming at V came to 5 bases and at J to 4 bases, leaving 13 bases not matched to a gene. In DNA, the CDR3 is TGCGCCAGCAGTATGAGGCTAGCGGGGTGGGGGTACAATGAGCAGTTCTTC. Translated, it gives CASSMRLAGWGYNEQFF.

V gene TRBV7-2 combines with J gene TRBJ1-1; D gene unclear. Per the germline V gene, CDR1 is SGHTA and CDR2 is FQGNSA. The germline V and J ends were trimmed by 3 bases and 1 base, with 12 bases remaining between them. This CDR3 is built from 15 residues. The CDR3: CASSLRGVRNTEAFF. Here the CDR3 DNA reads TGTGCCAGCAGCTTGCGGGGAGTACGGAACACTGAAGCTTTCTTT.

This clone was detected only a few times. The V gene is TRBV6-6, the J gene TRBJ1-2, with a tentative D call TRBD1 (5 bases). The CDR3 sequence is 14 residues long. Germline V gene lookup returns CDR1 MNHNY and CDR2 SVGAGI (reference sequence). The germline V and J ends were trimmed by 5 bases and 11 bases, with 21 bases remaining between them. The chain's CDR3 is CASSTEQAAMRYTF. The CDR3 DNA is TGTGCCAGCAGTACCGAACAGGCTGCTATGCGGTACACCTTC.

The CDR3 region is CASSPGDREEAFF. In DNA, the CDR3 is TGCGCCAGCAGCCCAGGGGACAGAGAAGAAGCTTTCTTT. The V gene is TRBV5-1, the J gene TRBJ1-1; 7 bases fit TRBD1. With V trimmed by 4 bases and J by 8 bases, 8 bases remained unmatched. Germline V lookup: CDR1 SGHRS, CDR2 YFSETQ. This CDR3 has 13 residues.

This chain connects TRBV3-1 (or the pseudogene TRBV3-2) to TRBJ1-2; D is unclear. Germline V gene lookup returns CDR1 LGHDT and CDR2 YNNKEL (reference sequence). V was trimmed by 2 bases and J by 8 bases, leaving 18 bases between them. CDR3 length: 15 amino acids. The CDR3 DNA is TGTGCCAGCAGCCAACCACAAACAACAAAGGGAGGCTACACCTTC. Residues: CASSQPQTTKGGYTF.

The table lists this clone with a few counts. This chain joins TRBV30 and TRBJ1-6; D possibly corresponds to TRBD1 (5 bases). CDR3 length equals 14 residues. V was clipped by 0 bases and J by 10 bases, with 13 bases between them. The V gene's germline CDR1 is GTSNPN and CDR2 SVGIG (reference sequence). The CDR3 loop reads CAWSVGREGSPLHF. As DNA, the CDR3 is TGTGCCTGGAGTGTTGGCAGGGAGGGATCACCCCTCCACTTT.

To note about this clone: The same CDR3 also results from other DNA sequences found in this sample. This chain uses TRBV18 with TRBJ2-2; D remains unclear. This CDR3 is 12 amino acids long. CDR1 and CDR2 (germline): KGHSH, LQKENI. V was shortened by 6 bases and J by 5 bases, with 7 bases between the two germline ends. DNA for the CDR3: TGTGCCAGCTCCCTGAGGACCGGGGAGCTGTTTTTT. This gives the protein CASSLRTGELFF. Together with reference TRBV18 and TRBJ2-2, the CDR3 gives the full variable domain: NAGVMQNPRHLVRRRGQEARLRCSPMKGHSHVYWYRQLPEEGLKFMVYLQKENIIDESGMPKERFSAEFPKEGPSILRIQQVVRGDSAAYFCASSLRTGELFFGEGSRLTVL.